This T cell receptor (beta chain) was recovered during a study of T cells of healthy individuals. MiXCR, applied by TCRdb to the 5' RACE reads, yields one record per CDR3 protein. The table shows about 63,000 distinct CDR3 sequences, with roughly 15% occurring only once. In its sample, this clonotype was seen many times. Germline V CDR1 and CDR2: MDHEN, SYDVKM. CDR3 length: 11 residues. V was trimmed by 5 bases and J by 4 bases, leaving 6 bases between them. The source is a human donor in good health. The chain uses TRBV28 and TRBJ2-7, with D unresolved. The CDR3 region has the DNA TGTGCCAGCAGTGCGAGATACGAGCAGTACTTC. It codes for CASSARYEQYF.